Following are 20 T cell receptor beta chains from one sample sequenced in a study of shared clonotypes between healthy human individuals. CD45RO-negative, CCR7-positively selected cells formed the naive CD8 fraction, excluding terminally differentiated effector memory CD45RA+ cells. The method was immunoSEQ multiplex PCR; TCRdb's version includes in-frame clones alone and lacks a portion of them. The sample consists of about 2.1 million clones, around 93% of them appearing once. The sample taken for sequencing was naive CD8+ T cells from PBMCs. The source is a man in his late teens or twenties in good health. Some clones in this sample may be carry-over from other donors' samples.

The count of this clone is one. The V gene is TRBV7-9, the J gene TRBJ2-7; TRBD2 matches at 7 bases. The germline V gene encodes CDR1 SEHNR and CDR2 FQNEAQ (reference sequence). The V gene end was trimmed by 6 bases and the J gene end by 2 bases; junction bases not matched to a gene: 7. CDR3 length: 14 residues. Written as DNA, the CDR3 is TGTGCCAGCAGTCGTAGCGGGCCAGCCTACGAGCAGTACTTC. Protein product: CASSRSGPAYEQYF.

The V gene is TRBV30, the J gene TRBJ1-5; D ambiguous. Between the trimmed V and J ends, which lost 2 bases and 0 bases, there was a span of 5 bases. Germline assignment: CDR1 GTSNPN and CDR2 SVGIG (reference sequence). This CDR3 has 13 residues. The CDR3 sequence is CAWSTNSNQPQHF. Written as DNA, the CDR3 is TGTGCCTGGAGTACCAATAGCAATCAGCCCCAGCATTTT.

The rearrangement uses TRBV6-5 and TRBJ2-7; 10 nucleotides line up with TRBD1. Looked up from germline, CDR1 is MNHEY and CDR2 is SVGAGI. The CDR3 sequence is 16 residues long. With 2 bases clipped from V and 1 base from J, the junction kept 5 bases outside the gene matches. The CDR3 region is CASSYGTGEGSYEQYF. The CDR3 nucleotides read TGTGCCAGCAGTTACGGGACAGGGGAAGGTTCCTACGAGCAGTACTTC.

The genes are TRBV30 and TRBJ2-1, with D uncertain. V was shortened by 4 bases and J by 6 bases, with 10 bases between the two germline ends. Germline V gene data show CDR1 as GTSNPN and CDR2 as SVGIG (reference sequence). The CDR3 spans 12 residues. The CDR3 loop is CAWTPWANEQFF. The CDR3 coding sequence is TGTGCCTGGACCCCATGGGCCAATGAGCAGTTCTTC.

A word on this clone: Other DNA sequences in this specimen translate into the identical CDR3. The chain has TRBV6-5 and TRBJ2-7; D uncertain. V lost 4 bases and J 2 bases, leaving 9 bases between the germline ends. The CDR3 runs to 13 residues. Germline V lookup: CDR1 MNHEY, CDR2 SVGAGI. The CDR3 DNA reads TGTGCCAGCAGTTCGGGCAGAACCTACGAGCAGTACTTC. Its protein product is CASSSGRTYEQYF.

V usage is TRBV30 and J usage is TRBJ1-1, with TRBD1 as a possible D gene (6 bases). Germline CDR1 is GTSNPN and CDR2 is SVGIG (reference sequence). V lost 2 bases and J lost 7, with 14 bases in between. The length of the CDR3 is 13 residues. The CDR3, as DNA: TGTGCCTGGAGTACCCGGGGACAACATGAAGCTTTCTTT. Translated, it gives CAWSTRGQHEAFF.

With regard to this clone: This sample also contains other DNA sequences that code for the same CDR3. In DNA form, the CDR3 reads TGCAGCGCACCCGGGACAGGGGGTGGCTACACCTTC. Residues: CSAPGTGGGYTF. The chain combines TRBV29-1 with TRBJ1-2; TRBD1 matches at 11 bases. V lost 7 bases to trimming and J lost 7 bases; unmatched junction nucleotides: 5. Germline CDR1 reads SQVTM; CDR2 reads ANQGSEA. The CDR3 runs 12 residues.

The chain is built from TRBV14 and TRBJ1-3; D is ambiguous. The CDR3 sequence is 16 residues long. V was cut by 4 bases and J by 8 bases, with 21 bases left in between. Germline-derived CDR1 and CDR2 are SGHDN and FVKESK. The CDR3 here is CASSPLRSSTPHTIYF. The CDR3 nucleotides are TGTGCCAGCAGCCCCCTCAGGTCATCAACTCCACACACCATATATTTT. Variable domain in full (rest from reference TRBV14 and TRBJ1-3): EAGVTQFPSHSVIEKGQTVTLRCDPISGHDNLYWYRRVMGKEIKFLLHFVKESKQDESGMPNNRFLAERTGGTYSTLKVQPAELEDSGVYFCASSPLRSSTPHTIYFGEGSWLTVV.

The J gene is TRBJ2-1, the V gene TRBV19; 14 bases line up with TRBD2. V was pared by 7 bases and J by 8 bases, with 7 bases of the junction left unmatched. This CDR3 is 15 amino acids long. Germline values: CDR1 LNHDA, CDR2 SQIVND (reference sequence). CDR3 sequence: CASKRLAGGVDEQFF. The CDR3 bases are TGTGCCAGTAAAAGACTAGCGGGAGGGGTTGATGAGCAGTTCTTC.

The rearrangement uses TRBV28 and TRBJ2-7; D is perhaps TRBD2 (6 bases). The CDR3 consists of 11 residues. Germline V gives CDR1 MDHEN, CDR2 SYDVKM. Trimming took off 7 bases at V and 4 bases at J, with 8 bases between the two ends. This CDR3 is CASTAGYEQYF. CDR3 coding DNA: TGTGCCAGCACGGCGGGATACGAGCAGTACTTC.

This clone appeared once. The chain couples TRBV4-1 to TRBJ2-7; perhaps TRBD2 as D (6 bases). Germline V CDR1 and CDR2: MGHRA, YSYEKL. The CDR3 has 15 residues. V gave up 1 base and J gave up 7 bases, with 17 bases separating them. CDR3 protein: CASSQVFGSKGEQYF. The CDR3 DNA follows: TGCGCCAGCAGCCAAGTGTTCGGGAGTAAGGGGGAGCAGTACTTC.

The rearrangement uses TRBV9 and TRBJ2-2, with a weak D call TRBD2 (6 bases). CDR1 is SGDLS and CDR2 is YYNGEE in the germline V gene. The V gene lost 0 bases and the J gene lost 6 bases, with 15 bases spanning the gap. The CDR3 has 16 amino acids. The CDR3 nucleotides are TGTGCCAGCAGCGTAGCTTTGTATGGAGGGGCCGGGGAGCTGTTTTTT. Its translation: CASSVALYGGAGELFF.

Of note for this clone: Other DNA sequences in this specimen translate into the identical CDR3. The gene calls are TRBV11-1 and TRBJ2-7; 8 nucleotides align to TRBD1. Germline loops: CDR1 SGHAT, CDR2 FQDESV (reference sequence). CDR3 size: 15 residues. Losses at the gene ends were 1 base for V and 2 bases for J; bases not matched to a gene: 4. Here the CDR3 DNA reads TGTGCCAGCAGCTTAGTCGGGACAGGACCCTACGAGCAGTACTTC. This sequence encodes CASSLVGTGPYEQYF.

CDR3 sequence (DNA): TGTGCCAGCAGCAGAGGAGTTGCAACTAATGAAAAACTGTTTTTT. Its translation: CASSRGVATNEKLFF. V and J are TRBV28 and TRBJ1-4, with D unclear. The germline V gene encodes CDR1 MDHEN and CDR2 SYDVKM. With 6 bases removed from V and 0 bases from J, the gap between germline ends came to 11 bases. This CDR3 spans 15 amino acids.

This chain uses TRBV11-2 with TRBJ2-1, with no clear D. Germline CDR1 and CDR2: SGHAT and FQNNGV. CDR3 length: 12 amino acids. The germline V and J ends were trimmed by 0 bases and 12 bases, with 9 bases remaining between them. The CDR3 loop reads CASSLEGHGQFF. The DNA for the CDR3 is TGTGCCAGCAGCTTAGAGGGCCACGGGCAGTTCTTC.

This chain connects TRBV29-1 to TRBJ1-2; no clear D gene. The V end lost 1 base, the J end lost 7 bases, and 10 bases lay between the germline ends. The CDR3 totals 12 residues. Germline CDR1 reads SQVTM; CDR2 reads ANQGSEA. In DNA form, the CDR3 reads TGCAGCGTTGAAGGGCTACAGCTTGGCTACACCTTC. Its protein is CSVEGLQLGYTF.

The chain is built from TRBV7-9 and TRBJ2-5, with TRBD2 matching over 8 bases. Germline CDR1 and CDR2: SEHNR and FQNEAQ (reference sequence). The CDR3 covers 17 residues. The V segment lost 4 bases and the J segment 2 bases; nucleotides outside the gene matches: 12. For the CDR3, the DNA is TGTGCCAGCAGCTCCACGGGGGGGGTTATCACACAAGAGACCCAGTACTTC. It codes for CASSSTGGVITQETQYF.

The chain employs TRBV28 and TRBJ2-1; possibly TRBD2 for D (6 bases). The germline V gene encodes CDR1 MDHEN and CDR2 SYDVKM. The germline V and J ends were trimmed by 5 bases and 10 bases, with 21 bases remaining between them. The CDR3 length is 15 residues. The CDR3 nucleotides read TGTGCCAGCAGTCCAAGACCGACTAGTCTCGGAGAGCAGTTCTTC. Translating gives CASSPRPTSLGEQFF.

This sequence joins TRBV29-1 and TRBJ2-1; D could derive from TRBD1 or TRBD2 (5 bases each). This CDR3 has 11 residues. Germline assignment: CDR1 SQVTM and CDR2 ANQGSEA. The germline V and J ends were trimmed by 3 bases and 7 bases, with 7 bases remaining between them. The CDR3 nucleotides are TGCAGCGTTGACTGGGGGAATGAGCAGTTCTTC. This codes for CSVDWGNEQFF.

The chain links TRBV10-3 to TRBJ1-2; D is possibly TRBD1 (5 bases). The CDR3 consists of 13 residues. V gave up 8 bases and J gave up 7 bases, with 17 bases separating them. Germline lookup yields CDR1 ENHRY and CDR2 SYGVKD. CDR3 loop: CAIRDPPFGGYTF. CDR3 nucleotides: TGTGCCATCCGGGACCCCCCCTTTGGTGGCTACACCTTC.